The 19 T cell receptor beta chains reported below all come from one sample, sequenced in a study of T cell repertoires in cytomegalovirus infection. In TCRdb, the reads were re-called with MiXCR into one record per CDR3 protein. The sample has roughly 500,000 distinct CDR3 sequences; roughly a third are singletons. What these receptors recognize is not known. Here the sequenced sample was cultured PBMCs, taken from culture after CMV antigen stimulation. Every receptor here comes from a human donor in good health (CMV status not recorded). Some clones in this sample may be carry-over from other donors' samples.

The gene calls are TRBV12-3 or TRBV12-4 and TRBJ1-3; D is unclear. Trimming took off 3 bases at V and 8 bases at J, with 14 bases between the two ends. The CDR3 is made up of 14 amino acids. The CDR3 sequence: CASSFPGIRDTIYF. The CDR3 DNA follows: TGTGCCAGCAGTTTTCCGGGGATTAGGGACACCATATATTTT.

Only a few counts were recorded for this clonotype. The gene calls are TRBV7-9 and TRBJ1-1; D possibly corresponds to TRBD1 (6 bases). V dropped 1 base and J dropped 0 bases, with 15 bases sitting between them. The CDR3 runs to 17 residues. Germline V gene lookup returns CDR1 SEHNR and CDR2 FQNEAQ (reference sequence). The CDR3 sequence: CASSLGGGSFMNTEAFF. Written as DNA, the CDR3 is TGTGCCAGCAGCTTAGGTGGGGGCTCTTTTATGAACACTGAAGCTTTCTTT.

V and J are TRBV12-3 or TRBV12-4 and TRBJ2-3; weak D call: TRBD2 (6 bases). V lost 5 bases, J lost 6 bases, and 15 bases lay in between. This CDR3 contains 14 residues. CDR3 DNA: TGTGCCAGCAGTGTGGGACTTGGACGTGATACGCAGTATTTT. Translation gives CASSVGLGRDTQYF.

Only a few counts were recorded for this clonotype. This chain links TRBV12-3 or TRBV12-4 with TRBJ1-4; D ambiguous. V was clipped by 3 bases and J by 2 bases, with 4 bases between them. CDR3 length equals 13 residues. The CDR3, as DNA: TGTGCCAGCAGTTTGCGGACTAATGAAAAACTGTTTTTT. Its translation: CASSLRTNEKLFF.

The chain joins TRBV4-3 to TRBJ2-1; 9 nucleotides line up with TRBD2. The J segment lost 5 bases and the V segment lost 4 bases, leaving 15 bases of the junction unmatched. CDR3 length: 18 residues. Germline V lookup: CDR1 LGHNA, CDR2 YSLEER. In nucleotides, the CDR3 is TGCGCCAGCAGCCCGAACCCTTGGCTAGCGGGGACAAACAATGAGCAGTTCTTC. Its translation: CASSPNPWLAGTNNEQFF.

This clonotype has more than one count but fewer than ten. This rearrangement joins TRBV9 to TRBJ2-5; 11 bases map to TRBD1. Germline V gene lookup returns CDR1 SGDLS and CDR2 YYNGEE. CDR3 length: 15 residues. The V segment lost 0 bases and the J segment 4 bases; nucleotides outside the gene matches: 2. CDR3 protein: CASSVAGTGGETQYF. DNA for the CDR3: TGTGCCAGCAGCGTAGCTGGGACAGGGGGAGAGACCCAGTACTTC.

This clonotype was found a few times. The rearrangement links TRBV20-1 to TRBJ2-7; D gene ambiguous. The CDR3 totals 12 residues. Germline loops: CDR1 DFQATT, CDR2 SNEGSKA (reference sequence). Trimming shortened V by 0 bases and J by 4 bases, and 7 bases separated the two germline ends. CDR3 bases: TGCAGTGCTAGAGATCGTTCGTACGAGCAGTACTTC. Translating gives CSARDRSYEQYF.

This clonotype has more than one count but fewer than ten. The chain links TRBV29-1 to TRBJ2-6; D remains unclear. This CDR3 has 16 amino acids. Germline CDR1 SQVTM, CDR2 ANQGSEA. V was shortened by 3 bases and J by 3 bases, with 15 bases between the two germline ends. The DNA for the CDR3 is TGCAGCGTTGACTTGTACAGTCCTCTTGGGGCCAACGTCCTGACTTTC. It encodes CSVDLYSPLGANVLTF. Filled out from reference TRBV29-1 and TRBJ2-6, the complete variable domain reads SAVISQKPSRDICQRGTSLTIQCQVDSQVTMMFWYRQQPGQSLTLIATANQGSEATYESGFVIDKFPISRPNLTFSTLTVSNMSPEDSSIYLCSVDLYSPLGANVLTFGAGSRLTVL.

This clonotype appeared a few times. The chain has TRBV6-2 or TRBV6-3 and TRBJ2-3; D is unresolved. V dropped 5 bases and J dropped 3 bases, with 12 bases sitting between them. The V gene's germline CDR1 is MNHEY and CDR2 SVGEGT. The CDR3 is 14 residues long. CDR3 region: CASSGSMRTDTQYF. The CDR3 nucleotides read TGTGCCAGCAGTGGATCCATGAGAACAGATACGCAGTATTTT.

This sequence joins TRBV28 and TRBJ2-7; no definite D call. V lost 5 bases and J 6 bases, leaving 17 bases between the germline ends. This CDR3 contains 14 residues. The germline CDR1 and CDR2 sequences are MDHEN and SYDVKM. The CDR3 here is CASSPGPRYSEQYF. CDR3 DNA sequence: TGTGCCAGCAGTCCCGGGCCCCGGTACAGCGAGCAGTACTTC.

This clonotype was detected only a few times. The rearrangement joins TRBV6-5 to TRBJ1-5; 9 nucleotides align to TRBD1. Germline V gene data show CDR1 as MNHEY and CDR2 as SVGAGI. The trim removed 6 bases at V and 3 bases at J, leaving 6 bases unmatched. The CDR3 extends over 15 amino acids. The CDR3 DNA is TGTGCCAGCAGCAGGGACAGGGACTTCAATCAGCCCCAGCATTTT. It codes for CASSRDRDFNQPQHF.

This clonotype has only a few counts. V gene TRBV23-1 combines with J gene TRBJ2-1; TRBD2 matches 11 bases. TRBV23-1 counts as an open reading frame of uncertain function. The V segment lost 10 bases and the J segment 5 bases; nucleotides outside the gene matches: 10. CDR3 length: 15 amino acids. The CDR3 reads CATPKTSGMHNEQFF. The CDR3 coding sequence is TGCGCCACCCCAAAGACTAGCGGGATGCACAATGAGCAGTTCTTC.

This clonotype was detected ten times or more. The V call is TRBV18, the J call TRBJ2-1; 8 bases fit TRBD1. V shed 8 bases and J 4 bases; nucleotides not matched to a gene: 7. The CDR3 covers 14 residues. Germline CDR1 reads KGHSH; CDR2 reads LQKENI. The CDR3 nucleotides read TGTGCCAGCAGTCCCCAGGGGGCTTACAATGAGCAGTTCTTC. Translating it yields CASSPQGAYNEQFF.

The DNA for the CDR3 is TGTGCCATCAGTGAGGAGCGGGAGAGCTCCTACAATGAGCAGTTCTTC. It specifies CAISEERESSYNEQFF. The chain has TRBV10-3 and TRBJ2-1, with 8 bases identical to TRBD2. The J segment lost 0 bases and the V segment lost 2 bases, leaving 3 bases of the junction unmatched. The CDR3 is 16 amino acids. The germline V gene has CDR1 ENHRY and CDR2 SYGVKD.

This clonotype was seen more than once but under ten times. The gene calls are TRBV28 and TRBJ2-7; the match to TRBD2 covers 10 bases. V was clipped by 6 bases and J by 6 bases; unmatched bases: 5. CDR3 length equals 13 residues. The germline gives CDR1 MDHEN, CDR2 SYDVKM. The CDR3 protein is CASSPAGGPEQYF. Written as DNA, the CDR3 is TGTGCCAGCAGCCCAGCGGGAGGGCCCGAGCAGTACTTC.

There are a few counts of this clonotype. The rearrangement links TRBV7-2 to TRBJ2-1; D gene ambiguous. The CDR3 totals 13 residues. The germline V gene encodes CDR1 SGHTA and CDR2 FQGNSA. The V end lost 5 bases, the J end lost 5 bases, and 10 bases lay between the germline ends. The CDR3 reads CASSAYIDNEQFF. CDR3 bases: TGTGCCAGCAGCGCTTATATTGACAATGAGCAGTTCTTC.

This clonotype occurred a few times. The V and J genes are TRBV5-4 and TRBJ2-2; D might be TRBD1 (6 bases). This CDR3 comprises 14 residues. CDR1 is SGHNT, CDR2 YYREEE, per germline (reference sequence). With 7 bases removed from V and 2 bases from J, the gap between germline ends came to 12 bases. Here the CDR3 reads CASGKQGNTGELFF. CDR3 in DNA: TGTGCCAGCGGCAAACAGGGAAACACCGGGGAGCTGTTTTTT. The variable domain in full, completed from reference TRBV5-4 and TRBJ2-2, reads ETGVTQSPTHLIKTRGQQVTLRCSSQSGHNTVSWYQQALGQGPQFIFQYYREEENGRGNFPPRFSGLQFPNYSSELNVNALELDDSALYLCASGKQGNTGELFFGEGSRLTVL.

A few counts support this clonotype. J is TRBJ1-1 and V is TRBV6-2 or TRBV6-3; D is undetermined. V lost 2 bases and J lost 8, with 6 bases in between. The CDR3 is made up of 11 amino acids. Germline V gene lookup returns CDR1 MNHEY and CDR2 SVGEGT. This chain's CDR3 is CASSYPQEAFF. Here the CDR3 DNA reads TGTGCCAGCAGTTACCCTCAAGAAGCTTTCTTT.

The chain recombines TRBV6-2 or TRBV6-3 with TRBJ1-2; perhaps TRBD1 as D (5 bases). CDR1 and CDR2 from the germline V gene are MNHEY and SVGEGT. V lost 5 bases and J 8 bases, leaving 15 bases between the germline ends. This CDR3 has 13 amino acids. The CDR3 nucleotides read TGTGCCAGCAGTCCTTTTCAGGGTGGCGGCTACACCTTC. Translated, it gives CASSPFQGGGYTF.